This entry concerns a single T cell receptor beta chain. This sample is drawn from a study of cytomegalovirus exposure and HLA in healthy donors. Germline V lookup: CDR1 LGHNA, CDR2 YSLEER. This CDR3 is 14 amino acids long. Trimming shortened V by 3 bases and J by 3 bases, and 11 bases separated the two germline ends. The PCR made use of 60 Vbeta and 13 Jbeta primers. TCRdb keeps only in-frame clones here, not all; method: immunoSEQ multiplex PCR. The sample records 90,000 to 100,000 clones, under 80% being singletons. This chain connects TRBV4-3 to TRBJ1-1; D perhaps matches TRBD1 (6 bases). Sequencing was done on a sample of PBMCs. This clonotype originated in a male donor in good health and CMV-seronegative. CDR3 protein: CASSQKGGYTEAFF. The DNA for the CDR3 is TGCGCCAGCAGCCAGAAGGGGGGGTACACTGAAGCTTTCTTT.